The entry below describes one T cell receptor beta chain. The antigen is undetermined. This record belongs to a study of CD8 T cells in ankylosing spondylitis. The study's findings and limits: A motif of several highly homologous TCR beta variants was seen as apparently characteristic of ankylosing spondylitis blood.

TCRdb used MiXCR to reprocess the 5' RACE reads, holding one entry per CDR3 protein. This sample has 700,000 to 850,000 distinct CDR3 sequences; approximately 12% occur once, and the top ten carry roughly 0.51%. Germline assignment: CDR1 MDHEN and CDR2 SYDVKM. CDR3 length: 14 residues. The V gene lost 10 bases and the J gene lost 0 bases, with 13 bases spanning the gap. The sequenced sample consisted of blood, either unsorted or a sorted T cell fraction (not recorded which). The chain couples TRBV28 to TRBJ1-3, with D unresolved. The receptor comes from a male donor with ankylosing spondylitis. In DNA form, the CDR3 reads TGTGCCACCTACAACTGGGACTCTGGAAACACCATATATTTT. Residues: CATYNWDSGNTIYF.